The rows below give T cell receptor beta chains drawn from one sample of a study of beta chain features in type 1 diabetes. TCRdb's table, derived via immunoSEQ multiplex PCR, lists solely in-frame clones and lacks some. The table shows over 700,000 clones, with roughly a sixth occurring only once. Specimen: naive CD4+ T cells from blood. These receptors were collected from a woman aged 18-30 years in good health. Each CDR3 is given with its conserved first and last residue. D genes are given only for firm matches. Clone size is not always given. Where it is, it says once, few, many or a class for expanded clones.

J	V	D	size	length	DNA	CDR3
TRBJ1-2	TRBV2	TRBD1	few	14	TGTGCCAGCAGCCCTGGGACAGGGCTCTATGGCTACACCTTC	CASSPGTGLYGYTF
TRBJ2-1	TRBV29-1	-	-	12	TGCAGCGTTGAATCGCAGACCAGTGAGCAGTTCTTC	CSVESQTSEQFF
TRBJ2-7	TRBV11-2	TRBD1	few	14	TGTGCCAGCAGCCGGGACAGGGGGTCCTACGAGCAGTACTTC	CASSRDRGSYEQYF
TRBJ2-2	TRBV10-3	TRBD1	few	14	TGTGCATCTTCGGGACAGGGTGGCACCGGGGAGCTGTTTTTT	CASSGQGGTGELFF
TRBJ1-4	TRBV28	-	few	14	TGTGCCAGCAGTTTAACCCATAAACGGGGAAAACTGTTTTTT	CASSLTHKRGKLFF
TRBJ1-5	TRBV6-6	-	few	13	TGTGCCAGCAGTTACTCGATCGGACAGCCCCAGCATTTT	CASSYSIGQPQHF
TRBJ2-1	TRBV2	TRBD2	few	14	TGTGCCAGCAGTGAAAGACTAGCTTTCAATGAGCAGTTCTTC	CASSERLAFNEQFF
TRBJ2-2	TRBV28	TRBD2	-	15	TGTGCCAGCAGCCTTCCTAGCGGGAACACCGGGGAGCTGTTTTTT	CASSLPSGNTGELFF
TRBJ2-5	TRBV2	-	few	13	TGTGCCAGCAGAGGACAGCCCCAAGAGACCCAGTACTTC	CASRGQPQETQYF
TRBJ2-2	TRBV28	-	-	18	TGTGCCAGCAGAGGAAAGCGTCAGGAACTTTCGAACACCGGGGAGCTGTTTTTT	CASRGKRQELSNTGELFF
TRBJ2-3	TRBV7-2	-	-	15	TGTGCCAGCAGACCGGATCTGACTAGCACAGATACGCAGTATTTT	CASRPDLTSTDTQYF
TRBJ2-5	TRBV5-1	TRBD2	few	16	TGCGCCAGCAGCTTGGCTGTAGCGGGGATCCAAGAGACCCAGTACTTC	CASSLAVAGIQETQYF
TRBJ2-7	TRBV6-6	TRBD2	-	16	TGTGCCAGCAGCAACGGGGGACTAGCGGCCGCATACGAGCAGTACTTC	CASSNGGLAAAYEQYF
TRBJ1-5	TRBV6-5	TRBD1	-	14	TGTGCCAGCAGTTACCAACAGGGGGATCAGCCCCAGCATTTT	CASSYQQGDQPQHF
TRBJ1-4	TRBV4-3	-	few	17	TGCGCCAGCAGCCAAGGGGGGTATCATGCAACTAATGAAAAACTGTTTTTT	CASSQGGYHATNEKLFF
TRBJ2-3	TRBV9	-	-	16	TGTGCCAGCAGCGTATCAAGCGGGACAGGCACAGATACGCAGTATTTT	CASSVSSGTGTDTQYF
TRBJ1-1	TRBV4-2	-	few	15	TGTGCCAGCAGCCAAGGACAGACTTTGAACACTGAAGCTTTCTTT	CASSQGQTLNTEAFF
TRBJ2-5	TRBV5-4	TRBD2	-	15	TGTGCCAGCAGCCGATGGACTAGCGGGGAAGAGACCCAGTACTTC	CASSRWTSGEETQYF